A selection of T cell receptor beta chains follows, all from one sample in a study of blood T cell repertoires in COVID-19. Profiling relied on immunoSEQ multiplex PCR, and the TCRdb table lists in-frame clones only, not all of them. The table shows fewer than 300,000 clones, with about 89% occurring only once. The sample taken for sequencing was peripheral blood. These receptors all come from a woman between 50 and 59 years old with acute or convalescent COVID-19. Each CDR3 is given with its conserved first and last residue. Each record gives: CDR3 DNA, CDR3 protein, J gene, D gene, V gene, clone size. A D gene is named only where the DNA matches it firmly. Where a row states a size, it is once, few, many or the class of an expanded clone; other rows omit it.

cdr3_nt: TGTGCCAGCAGCTTAGTGTCGCCAGCGGGAAACACCATATATTTT; cdr3_aa: CASSLVSPAGNTIYF; j_call: TRBJ1-3; d_call: NA; v_call: TRBV11-2; clone_size: NA
cdr3_nt: TGTGCCAGTAGTACTAGTCTCAAAAACATTCAGTACTTC; cdr3_aa: CASSTSLKNIQYF; j_call: TRBJ2-4; d_call: NA; v_call: TRBV19; clone_size: NA
cdr3_nt: TGTGCCAGCAGTTACGGGCTAGCGGGAGCGGCAGATACGCAGTATTTT; cdr3_aa: CASSYGLAGAADTQYF; j_call: TRBJ2-3; d_call: TRBD2; v_call: TRBV6-2/TRBV6-3; clone_size: NA
cdr3_nt: TGCGCCAGCAGCCAAGATCCTGGCAGGGGGCGCACAGATACGCAGTATTTT; cdr3_aa: CASSQDPGRGRTDTQYF; j_call: TRBJ2-3; d_call: TRBD1; v_call: TRBV4-3; clone_size: once
cdr3_nt: TGTGCCAGCAGTTCTAGCGGGAGGGCCTTCCATGAGCAGTTCTTC; cdr3_aa: CASSSSGRAFHEQFF; j_call: TRBJ2-1; d_call: TRBD2; v_call: TRBV28; clone_size: NA
cdr3_nt: TGTGCCAGCAGTGGGACAGCTAACACTGAAGCTTTCTTT; cdr3_aa: CASSGTANTEAFF; j_call: TRBJ1-1; d_call: TRBD1; v_call: TRBV27; clone_size: NA
cdr3_nt: TGTGCCAGCAGCTTAAACCTCGGACAGGATCTCTCTGGGGCCAACGTCCTGACTTTC; cdr3_aa: CASSLNLGQDLSGANVLTF; j_call: TRBJ2-6; d_call: TRBD1; v_call: TRBV7-2; clone_size: once
cdr3_nt: TGTGCCTGGAGTGTACCGGCAGGGGACCTTAGCTATGGCTACACCTTC; cdr3_aa: CAWSVPAGDLSYGYTF; j_call: TRBJ1-2; d_call: NA; v_call: TRBV30; clone_size: NA
cdr3_nt: TGCGCCAGCAGTAGTAGCCCCACAGATACGCAGTATTTT; cdr3_aa: CASSSSPTDTQYF; j_call: TRBJ2-3; d_call: NA; v_call: TRBV5-1; clone_size: NA
cdr3_nt: TGTGCCAGCAGCGCAAGCTCCAGGGGGGAGCAGTACTTC; cdr3_aa: CASSASSRGEQYF; j_call: TRBJ2-7; d_call: TRBD1; v_call: TRBV3-1/TRBV3-2; clone_size: NA
cdr3_nt: TGTGCCTGGATTGGGCAGGGGGACACTGAAGCTTTCTTT; cdr3_aa: CAWIGQGDTEAFF; j_call: TRBJ1-1; d_call: TRBD1; v_call: TRBV2; clone_size: NA
cdr3_nt: TGTGCCAGCAGTTTATCTTCTAGCGGGAGAGGAGATACGCAGTATTTT; cdr3_aa: CASSLSSSGRGDTQYF; j_call: TRBJ2-3; d_call: TRBD2; v_call: TRBV27; clone_size: NA
cdr3_nt: TGCGCCAGCAGCCAAGATAGAACGGGGAAAGCTTTCTTT; cdr3_aa: CASSQDRTGKAFF; j_call: TRBJ1-1; d_call: NA; v_call: TRBV4-1; clone_size: NA
cdr3_nt: TGTGCCAGCAGCTTACAGGCATTAGTGAACACTGAAGCTTTCTTT; cdr3_aa: CASSLQALVNTEAFF; j_call: TRBJ1-1; d_call: NA; v_call: TRBV7-2; clone_size: NA
cdr3_nt: TGCGCCAGCAGCTTGGGGGACTTCATGAACACTGAAGCTTTCTTT; cdr3_aa: CASSLGDFMNTEAFF; j_call: TRBJ1-1; d_call: NA; v_call: TRBV5-1; clone_size: once
cdr3_nt: TGTGCCAGCAGCGTGTGGACTGGTTCCGGGGAGCTGTTTTTT; cdr3_aa: CASSVWTGSGELFF; j_call: TRBJ2-2; d_call: NA; v_call: TRBV9; clone_size: NA
cdr3_nt: TGTGCCAGCAGCTTCGGCCCACCGGGACAGGGTGACGAGCAGTACTTC; cdr3_aa: CASSFGPPGQGDEQYF; j_call: TRBJ2-7; d_call: TRBD1; v_call: TRBV7-2; clone_size: NA
cdr3_nt: TGTGCCAGCTCGGCGGGGTGGACAGGGATTGATCAGCCCCAGCATTTT; cdr3_aa: CASSAGWTGIDQPQHF; j_call: TRBJ1-5; d_call: TRBD1; v_call: TRBV27; clone_size: NA
cdr3_nt: TGCGCCAGCAGCCAGGGGGACTATGGCTACACCTTC; cdr3_aa: CASSQGDYGYTF; j_call: TRBJ1-2; d_call: TRBD1; v_call: TRBV5-1; clone_size: NA
cdr3_nt: TGTGCCAGCAGGCTCACAGGGTTCACTAATGAAAAACTGTTTTTT; cdr3_aa: CASRLTGFTNEKLFF; j_call: TRBJ1-4; d_call: NA; v_call: TRBV3-1/TRBV3-2; clone_size: NA
cdr3_nt: TGTGCCAGCTCGACCGCCGGGACAGGCGCAAGCGAGCAGTACTTC; cdr3_aa: CASSTAGTGASEQYF; j_call: TRBJ2-7; d_call: TRBD1; v_call: TRBV18; clone_size: NA
cdr3_nt: TGTGCCAGCTCACCACCAGAGACAAACACCGGGGAGCTGTTTTTT; cdr3_aa: CASSPPETNTGELFF; j_call: TRBJ2-2; d_call: NA; v_call: TRBV18; clone_size: NA
cdr3_nt: TGTGCCAGCAGCTTATTATCCGGAGGGGATGAGCAGTTCTTC; cdr3_aa: CASSLLSGGDEQFF; j_call: TRBJ2-1; d_call: NA; v_call: TRBV7-3; clone_size: NA
cdr3_nt: TGTGCCAGAAGCTTGGTAATCAATCAGCCCCAGCATTTT; cdr3_aa: CARSLVINQPQHF; j_call: TRBJ1-5; d_call: NA; v_call: TRBV5-3; clone_size: NA
cdr3_nt: TGTGCCAGCAGCTTTGGGGGGACAGGGGTCGAGCAGTACTTC; cdr3_aa: CASSFGGTGVEQYF; j_call: TRBJ2-7; d_call: TRBD1; v_call: TRBV3-1/TRBV3-2; clone_size: NA
cdr3_nt: TGTGCCAGCAGCTTAGATCGAGCGGCTAGCGCAGATACGCAGTATTTT; cdr3_aa: CASSLDRAASADTQYF; j_call: TRBJ2-3; d_call: NA; v_call: TRBV7-2; clone_size: NA
cdr3_nt: TGTGCCAGCAGCTCAGAGTTCGGGAGGGGGAACGAGCAGTACTTC; cdr3_aa: CASSSEFGRGNEQYF; j_call: TRBJ2-7; d_call: TRBD2; v_call: TRBV11-2; clone_size: NA
cdr3_nt: TGCAGCGTTACGACGGACAGTTTCGGCAATCAGCCCCAGCATTTT; cdr3_aa: CSVTTDSFGNQPQHF; j_call: TRBJ1-5; d_call: NA; v_call: TRBV29-1; clone_size: NA
cdr3_nt: TGCACCAGCAGCGTCGAGGGGGGCACAGATACGCAGTATTTT; cdr3_aa: CTSSVEGGTDTQYF; j_call: TRBJ2-3; d_call: NA; v_call: TRBV1; clone_size: NA
cdr3_nt: TGTGCCAGCAGCGTCGAGACAGGGAACACCGGGGAGCTGTTTTTT; cdr3_aa: CASSVETGNTGELFF; j_call: TRBJ2-2; d_call: NA; v_call: TRBV9; clone_size: NA